This TCR beta chain came from a study of T cells after posttransplantation cyclophosphamide (dated by TCRdb to 2015 to 2016). As for the study more broadly: Using TRB sequencing, the study followed how the T cell repertoire reconstituted after myeloablative bone marrow transplantation in which posttransplantation cyclophosphamide served as GVHD prophylaxis. In 3 patients, TRB sequencing was also performed on up to 3 more blood samples taken 2 to 5.2 years after transplant, and in several patients, pretransplant blood was also TRB-sequenced. Public TRB sequences were checked against a database of over 3,600 sequences associated with responses to pathogens, tumor antigens, self-antigens and alloantigens. Antigen receptor sequencing was done on samples from about 38 PTCy-treated patients and from over 15 related bone marrow donors of those patients. Because TRA and TRB clonality correlated tightly in roughly nine samples, the subsequent TCR analyses were limited to TRB only. Blood from all 35 or so PTCy patients with 1-year posttransplant specimens was subjected to TRB sequencing.

Viable CD3+CD4+ or CD3+CD8+ cells that were CCR7+CD45RA+CD45RO-CD95-CD27+CD28+ were classified as naive T cells. Peripheral blood samples were provided by related bone marrow donors on the day of marrow donation. Peripheral blood and bone marrow mononuclear cells were isolated by Ficoll-Hypaque density centrifugation and were cryopreserved. Sorting of CD4+ and CD8+ T cells, including naive and memory subsets, was performed by FACS on a FACSAria II. TRB sequencing was run on genomic DNA with either the immunoSEQ assay at survey resolution or the hsTCRB kit. From the authors' description of their analysis: The immunoSEQ software was used for initial read processing, and the LymphoSeq R package was used for repertoire analyses. Clonality was computed as 1 minus normalized Shannon entropy; Gini coefficient was also calculated for each TRB dataset. Phenotypes of unsorted samples were inferred by mapping TRB sequences from sorted subsets of the recipient or donor onto unsorted samples of the same recipient. TCRdb stores this immuneACCESS table with in-frame sequences only. Part of the clones is absent; in the studies checked, under half of the shortfall reflects unresolved V genes, and no reason is known for the rest. That table furnishes V, J and clone size, whereas the DNA furnished D and trimming. A total of about 31,000 clones appear in this sample, around nine tenths of them only once. Over 0.2% of the sample rests with the top ten.

The full study reports these points: Donor-recipient similarity was low at 1-2 months but increased during the first year, and donor CD8+ memory clones often dominated later blood repertoires. The TRB repertoires of T cells infiltrating skin or the GI tract showed only limited overlap with the TRB repertoires found in blood. Across under 50 patients, recipient CMV seropositivity and CMV reactivation were highly associated with TRB clonality; PTCy diversity was similar to CNI/methotrexate controls.

In its sample, this clone was seen a few times. There is no known antigen for this receptor. No base quality values were provided; no much bigger clone lies one nucleotide off. The CDR3 runs 14 amino acids, cysteine and phenylalanine included. Only CDR3 DNA is held: 42 bases, read in frame from base 1. The CDR1 and CDR2 encoded by the germline V gene are SNHLY and FYNNEI. V and J are truncated by 2 bases and 2 bases respectively, leaving an intervening sequence of 10 bases. This receptor was taken from a woman aged 60-75 years in good health, CMV-negative, and a related stem cell transplant donor. The source material was naive CD4+ T cells sorted from PBMCs. This sequence uses TRBV2 and TRBJ2-7; tentative D gene TRBD1, with 5 bases matching. The DNA reads as follows: TGTGCCAGCAGTGAAAGGGGTACGACCTACGAGCAGTACTTC. It translates as CASSERGTTYEQYF.